A single sample is the source of the 8 T cell receptor beta chains below, sequenced in a study of early T cells in non-severe SARS-CoV-2 infection. TCRdb passed the 5' RACE reads through MiXCR, listing each CDR3 protein once. This sample has over 85,000 distinct CDR3 sequences, with around 13% found just once. The sample taken for sequencing was whole blood. All receptors come from an adult who was a healthcare worker with PCR-confirmed SARS-CoV-2 infection or an uninfected control (not recorded which).

In its sample, this clonotype was seen a few times. The chain joins TRBV7-9 to TRBJ2-1; TRBD1 aligns across 11 bases. This CDR3 has 16 residues. Trimming took 5 bases from V and 3 from J; bases not matched to a gene: 6. In germline, CDR1 is SEHNR, CDR2 FQNEAQ (reference sequence). CDR3 in DNA: TGTGCCAGCAGCGAGACCGGGACAGGGGGCTACAATGAGCAGTTCTTC. Residues: CASSETGTGGYNEQFF. The entire variable domain, with the rest obtained from reference TRBV7-9 and TRBJ2-1, is as follows: DTGVSQNPRHKITKRGQNVTFRCDPISEHNRLYWYRQTLGQGPEFLTYFQNEAQLEKSRLLSDRFSAERPKGSFSTLEIQRTEQGDSAMYLCASSETGTGGYNEQFFGPGTRLTVL.

This clonotype has more than one count but fewer than ten. The chain combines TRBV28 with TRBJ2-7, with 10 bases matching TRBD2. Germline V gene lookup returns CDR1 MDHEN and CDR2 SYDVKM. With V trimmed by 3 bases and J by 2 bases, 4 bases remained unmatched. The CDR3 extends over 15 amino acids. The CDR3 spells CASSFGLAGAYEQYF. In DNA form, the CDR3 reads TGTGCCAGCAGTTTTGGGCTAGCGGGGGCCTACGAGCAGTACTTC.

This clonotype turned up a few times. The chain joins TRBV20-1 to TRBJ2-7; a possible D gene is TRBD1 (6 bases). V was trimmed by 5 bases and J by 3 bases, leaving 17 bases between them. Per germline, CDR1 DFQATT and CDR2 SNEGSKA (reference sequence). This CDR3 comprises 14 residues. The CDR3 is CSAESQGTRYEQYF. As DNA, the CDR3 is TGCAGTGCTGAATCACAGGGAACCCGCTACGAGCAGTACTTC.

This clonotype was detected only a few times. CDR3 region: CSARDGAVYSNQPQHF. CDR3 sequence (DNA): TGCAGTGCTAGAGATGGGGCAGTTTATAGCAATCAGCCCCAGCATTTT. This sequence joins TRBV20-1 and TRBJ1-5, with D perhaps matching TRBD1 (5 bases). From germline, CDR1 is DFQATT and CDR2 SNEGSKA (reference sequence). V lost 0 bases to trimming and J lost 0 bases, with 12 bases between them. The CDR3 totals 16 residues.

This chain uses TRBV20-1 with TRBJ1-1, with unresolved D. CDR1 DFQATT and CDR2 SNEGSKA come from the germline V gene (reference sequence). CDR3 length: 13 residues. The V end was cut by 1 base, the J end by 0 bases, with 6 bases between. The CDR3, as DNA: TGCAGTGCTAGAGGCAGGTTGAACACTGAAGCTTTCTTT. The encoded protein is CSARGRLNTEAFF.

This clonotype was counted many times. This chain joins TRBV20-1 and TRBJ1-5; maybe TRBD1 (6 bases). Germline V lookup: CDR1 DFQATT, CDR2 SNEGSKA (reference sequence). V lost 6 bases and J lost 2, with 20 bases in between. The CDR3 is 16 amino acids. As DNA, the CDR3 is TGCAGTGCCTCTCCCTCCAGGGGTAGGGGCAATCAGCCCCAGCATTTT. Amino acid sequence: CSASPSRGRGNQPQHF.

In this sample, this clonotype turned up a few times. The genes are TRBV28 and TRBJ1-5; no clear D. The CDR3 loop spans 15 amino acids. The V and J ends lost 4 bases and 3 bases respectively, with 13 bases between them. CDR1 MDHEN and CDR2 SYDVKM come from the germline V gene. For the CDR3, the DNA is TGTGCCAGCAGTTCAGGACTCGGGGACAATCAGCCCCAGCATTTT. As protein: CASSSGLGDNQPQHF.

The chain is built from TRBV6-2 or TRBV6-3 and TRBJ2-6, with D possibly matching TRBD1 (7 bases). This CDR3 is built from 17 residues. Between the trimmed V and J ends, which lost 6 bases and 2 bases, there was a span of 17 bases. Germline CDR1 reads MNHEY; CDR2 reads SVGEGT. In DNA, the CDR3 is TGTGCCAGCAGAACCCGACAGGGAGGCACTGGGGCCAACGTCCTGACTTTC. Its translation: CASRTRQGGTGANVLTF.